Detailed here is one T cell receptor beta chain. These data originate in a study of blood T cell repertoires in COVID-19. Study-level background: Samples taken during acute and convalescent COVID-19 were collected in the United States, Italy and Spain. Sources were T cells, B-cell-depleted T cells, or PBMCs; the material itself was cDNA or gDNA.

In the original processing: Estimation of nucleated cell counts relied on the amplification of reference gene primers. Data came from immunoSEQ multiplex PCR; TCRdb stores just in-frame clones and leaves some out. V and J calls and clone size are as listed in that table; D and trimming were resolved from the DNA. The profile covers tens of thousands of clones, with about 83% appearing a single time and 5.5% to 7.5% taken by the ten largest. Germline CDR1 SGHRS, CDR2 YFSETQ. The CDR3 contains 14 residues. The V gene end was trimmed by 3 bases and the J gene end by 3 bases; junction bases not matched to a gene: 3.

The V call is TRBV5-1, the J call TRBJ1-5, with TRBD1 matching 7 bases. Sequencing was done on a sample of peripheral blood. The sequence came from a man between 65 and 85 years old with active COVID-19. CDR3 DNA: TGCGCCAGCAGCTCGACAGGGCTCAATCAGCCCCAGCATTTT. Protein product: CASSSTGLNQPQHF.